The 12 T cell receptor beta chains given below trace back to one sample, sequenced in a study of T cells in Graves' hyperthyroidism and ophthalmopathy. Amplification targeted TCR beta CDR3 regions from RNA transcripts. Primed by the HTBI set, a first-round RT-PCR was run on the TCR CDR3. TCRdb reanalysed the multiplex PCR reads using MiXCR and keeps one entry per CDR3 protein. This table has 650,000 to 800,000 distinct CDR3 sequences, 40% to 55% appearing once. Sequences were obtained from peripheral blood or thyroid tissue (not recorded which). The receptor source for this set is an adult man with Graves' disease, either hyperthyroidism or ophthalmopathy (not recorded which).

The sample holds many counts of this clonotype. The chain recombines TRBV7-9 with TRBJ1-2; D unresolved. Per germline, CDR1 SEHNR and CDR2 FQNEAQ (reference sequence). V was shortened by 1 base and J by 6 bases, with 9 bases between the two germline ends. CDR3 length: 13 amino acids. The CDR3, as DNA: TGTGCCAGCAGCTTAGGAGCGGGAGATGGCTACACCTTC. Translation gives CASSLGAGDGYTF.

Ten or more counts support this clonotype. V is TRBV2 and J is TRBJ2-5; the match to TRBD1 covers 10 bases. Germline V gives CDR1 SNHLY, CDR2 FYNNEI. There are 15 residues in the CDR3. Losses at the gene ends were 6 bases for V and 5 bases for J; bases not matched to a gene: 9. CDR3 nucleotides: TGTGCCAGCAGGACGGGACAGGGGACAGAGGAGACCCAGTACTTC. Translation gives CASRTGQGTEETQYF.

The chain is built from TRBV20-1 and TRBJ2-5, with 10 nucleotides matching TRBD2. The CDR3 runs to 16 residues. The V gene's germline CDR1 is DFQATT and CDR2 SNEGSKA (reference sequence). V dropped 1 base and J dropped 1; count of bases not matched to a gene: 6. CDR3 region: CSARGGTSDTQETQYF. DNA of the CDR3: TGCAGTGCTAGAGGCGGGACTAGCGATACCCAAGAGACCCAGTACTTC.

Many counts were recorded for this clonotype. The genes are TRBV15 and TRBJ1-5; TRBD1 aligns across 11 bases. V lost 10 bases, J lost 3 bases, and 8 bases stayed unmatched. Germline V gives CDR1 LNHNV, CDR2 YYDKDF (reference sequence). The CDR3 extends over 15 amino acids. CDR3 in DNA: TGTGCCATCGCTAGGGGACAGGGGGTCAATCAGCCCCAGCATTTT. Its translation is CAIARGQGVNQPQHF.

Turning to this clonotype: A read error may explain this, as a much larger clone is one base away. V and J are TRBV7-2 and TRBJ1-1; a weak D match, TRBD1 (5 bases). V lost 8 bases, J lost 6 bases, and 10 bases lay in between. CDR3 length: 11 amino acids. The germline CDR1 and CDR2 sequences are SGHTA and FQGNSA. CDR3 in DNA: TGTGCCAGCCGACAGTACGCTGAAGCTTTCTTT. Its protein is CASRQYAEAFF. Supplemented by reference TRBV7-2 and TRBJ1-1, the full variable domain reads GAGVSQSPSNKVTEKGKDVELRCDPISGHTALYWYRQSLGQGLEFLIYFQGNSAPDKSGLPSDRFSAERTGGSVSTLTIQRTQQEDSAVYLCASRQYAEAFFGQGTRLTVV.

This clonotype appeared a few times. This sequence joins TRBV9 and TRBJ1-2, with 10 bases matching TRBD1. This CDR3 is built from 17 residues. J gave up 0 bases and V 0 bases, and 5 bases lay outside the gene matches. Germline lookup yields CDR1 SGDLS and CDR2 YYNGEE. CDR3 sequence: CASSVGTGGSANYGYTF. The CDR3 DNA reads TGTGCCAGCAGCGTAGGGACAGGGGGATCAGCTAACTATGGCTACACCTTC.

This clonotype occurred once. This clone may be a read error of a much larger clone one base away. V gene TRBV6-1 combines with J gene TRBJ1-5; D unresolved. The V end was cut by 4 bases, the J end by 2 bases, with 9 bases between. The CDR3 consists of 14 residues. Germline V CDR1 and CDR2: MNHNS, SASEGT. CDR3 sequence: CASSVRLGNQPQHF. CDR3 DNA: TGTGCCAGCAGTGTGCGGTTAGGCAATCAGCCCCAGCATTTT.

The sample holds a few counts of this clonotype. Since no conserved phenylalanine or tryptophan closes the CDR3, a read error is the likely cause. V and J are TRBV15 and TRBJ1-1, with a possible D match to TRBD1 (6 bases). The V gene's germline CDR1 is LNHNV and CDR2 YYDKDF (reference sequence). The CDR3 extends over 16 amino acids. The V end lost 1 base, the J end lost 4 bases, and 16 bases lay between the germline ends. The CDR3 here is CATSRGEGGRGTEAFL. CDR3 sequence (DNA): TGTGCCACCAGCAGAGGGGAGGGGGGCCGGGGCACTGAAGCTTTCCTT.

Details on this clonotype: A much larger clone sits a single nucleotide away, making a read error possible. J is TRBJ1-6 and V is TRBV10-3, with no clear D. The V end was cut by 8 bases, the J end by 5 bases, with 13 bases between. The CDR3 spans 14 residues. CDR1 is ENHRY and CDR2 is SYGVKD in the germline V gene. Written as DNA, the CDR3 is TGTGCCATCCGGGCCGGGTACGATAATTCACCCCTCCACTTT. Translating gives CAIRAGYDNSPLHF.

This clonotype was counted a few times. The genes are TRBV12-3 or TRBV12-4 and TRBJ1-6; no firm D call. The CDR3 is made up of 14 amino acids. V lost 1 base to trimming and J lost 14 bases, with 15 bases between them. The CDR3 region is CASSLDFRAQALHF. Here the CDR3 DNA reads TGTGCCAGCAGTTTAGATTTCCGGGCTCAGGCCCTCCACTTT.

The rearrangement uses TRBV14 and TRBJ2-5; D remains unclear. Germline values: CDR1 SGHDN, CDR2 FVKESK. V lost 0 bases, J lost 1 base, and 9 bases lay in between. The CDR3 loop spans 15 amino acids. The CDR3 DNA reads TGTGCCAGCAGCCAAGAGACAAAAGCCCAAGAGACCCAGTACTTC. Protein: CASSQETKAQETQYF. Full variable domain (remainder filled in from reference TRBV14 and TRBJ2-5): EAGVTQFPSHSVIEKGQTVTLRCDPISGHDNLYWYRRVMGKEIKFLLHFVKESKQDESGMPNNRFLAERTGGTYSTLKVQPAELEDSGVYFCASSQETKAQETQYFGPGTRLLVL.

The V and J genes are TRBV7-9 and TRBJ2-5; D may be TRBD1 (6 bases). CDR3 length equals 16 residues. Germline V gene sequence: CDR1 SEHNR, CDR2 FQNEAQ (reference sequence). Trimming left V 5 bases short and J 5 bases short, with 21 bases between. Written as DNA, the CDR3 is TGTGCCAGCAGCCAAGAGGGGTGGGGGCGAAAGGAGACCCAGTACTTC. Translated, it gives CASSQEGWGRKETQYF.